Sequencing of this T cell receptor (beta chain) was carried out in a study of blood T cell repertoires in COVID-19. Looking at the study overall: COVID-19 samples collected from the United States, Italy and Spain covered acute and convalescent phases.

Germline-derived CDR1 and CDR2 are SGHNT and YENEEA. This CDR3 is 14 amino acids long. Trimming cost V 3 bases and J 1 base, with 9 bases left between them. The repertoire was sequenced with immunoSEQ multiplex PCR; TCRdb's copy has only in-frame clones and lacks some. The repertoire holds roughly 100,000 clones, with 79% as singletons. The receptor comes from an elderly woman with active or convalescent COVID-19. The chain links TRBV11-3 to TRBJ1-2; D unresolved. Sequencing was done on a sample of peripheral blood. CDR3 nucleotides: TGTGCCAGCAGCTTCCGCACTAATAACTATGGCTACACCTTC. This gives the protein CASSFRTNNYGYTF.